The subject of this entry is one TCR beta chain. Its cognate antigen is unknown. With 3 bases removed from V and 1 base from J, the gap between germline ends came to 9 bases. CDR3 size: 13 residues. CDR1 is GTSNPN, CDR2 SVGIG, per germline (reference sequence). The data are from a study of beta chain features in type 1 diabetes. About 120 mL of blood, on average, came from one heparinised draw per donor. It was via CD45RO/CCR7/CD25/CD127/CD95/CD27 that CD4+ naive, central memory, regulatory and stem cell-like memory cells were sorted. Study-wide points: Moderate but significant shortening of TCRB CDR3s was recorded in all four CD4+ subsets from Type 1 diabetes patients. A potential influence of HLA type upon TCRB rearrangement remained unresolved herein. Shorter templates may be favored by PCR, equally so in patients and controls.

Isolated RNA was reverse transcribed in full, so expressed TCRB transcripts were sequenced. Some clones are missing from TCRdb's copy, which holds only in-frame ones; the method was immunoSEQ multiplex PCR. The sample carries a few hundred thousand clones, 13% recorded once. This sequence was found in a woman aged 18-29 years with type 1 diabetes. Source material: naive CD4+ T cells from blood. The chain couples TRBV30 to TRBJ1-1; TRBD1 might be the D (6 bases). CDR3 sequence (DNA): TGTGCCTGGAGCCAGACAGGGAACACTGAAGCTTTCTTT. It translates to CAWSQTGNTEAFF. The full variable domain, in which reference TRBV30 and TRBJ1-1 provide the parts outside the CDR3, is SQTIHQWPATLVQPVGSPLSLECTVEGTSNPNLYWYRQAAGRGLQLLFYSVGIGQISSEVPQNLSASRPQDRQFILSSKKLLLSDSGFYLCAWSQTGNTEAFFGQGTRLTVV.